This entry is about one T cell receptor beta chain. Its antigen is not known. This specimen belongs to a study of monozygotic twins with inflammatory bowel disease. Study results and caveats: IBD patients share fewer clonotypes with other people than healthy twins do, especially with disease activity. Distinct T cell subtypes could not be told apart.

CDR1 DFQATT and CDR2 SNEGSKA come from the germline V gene (reference sequence). The CDR3 is made up of 14 amino acids. Molecular identifiers with 6-nucleotide sample barcodes were added during cDNA synthesis via template switching. TCRdb reworked the 5' RACE reads into one entry per CDR3 protein, no DNA. This table holds 200,000 to 250,000 distinct CDR3 sequences. The TCR was taken from a human donor with ulcerative colitis or Crohn's disease, or a healthy co-twin of an affected twin (not recorded which). The sequenced sample was blood. The chain links TRBV20-1 to TRBJ2-7; TCRdb's assignment of TRBD1 cannot be checked, as there is no DNA. CDR3 region: CSASPGTVTYEQYF.